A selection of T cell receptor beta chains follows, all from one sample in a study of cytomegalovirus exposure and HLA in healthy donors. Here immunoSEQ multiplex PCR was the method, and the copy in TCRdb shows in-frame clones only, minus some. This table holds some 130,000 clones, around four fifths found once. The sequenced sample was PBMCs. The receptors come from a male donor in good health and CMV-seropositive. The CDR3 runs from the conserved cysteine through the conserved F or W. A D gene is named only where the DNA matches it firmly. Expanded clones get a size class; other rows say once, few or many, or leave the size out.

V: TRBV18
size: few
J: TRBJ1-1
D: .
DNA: TGTGCCAGCTCGATATCGCGGGACGGCCATTGGGGGACTGAAGCTTTCTTT
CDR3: CASSISRDGHWGTEAFF

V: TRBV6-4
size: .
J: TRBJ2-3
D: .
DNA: TGTGCCAGCAGTGACTCGAACGGGGGCACAGATACGCAGTATTTT
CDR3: CASSDSNGGTDTQYF

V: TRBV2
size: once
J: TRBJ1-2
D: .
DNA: TGTGCCAGCAGTGAAGTGGTGGGGGGACGGAACTATGGCTACACCTTC
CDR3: CASSEVVGGRNYGYTF

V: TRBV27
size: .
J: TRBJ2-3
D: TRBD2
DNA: TGTGCCAGCAGTCCGCGATTTAGCGGGACCACTAGCACAGATACGCAGTATTTT
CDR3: CASSPRFSGTTSTDTQYF

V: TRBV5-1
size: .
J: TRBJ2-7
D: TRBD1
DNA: TGCGCCAGCAGCCCCACCCGTGAGGGGGCTGGCGAGCAGTACTTC
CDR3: CASSPTREGAGEQYF

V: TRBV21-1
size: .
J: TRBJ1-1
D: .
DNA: TGTGCCAGCAGCAAAACTGGATTCCGAGATTCCGGGACACCCAGCACTGAAGCTTTCTTT
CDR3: CASSKTGFRDSGTPSTEAFF

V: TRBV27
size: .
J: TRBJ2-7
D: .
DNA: TGTGCCAGCAGTTTGACAGCGTCCTACGAGCAGTACTTC
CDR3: CASSLTASYEQYF

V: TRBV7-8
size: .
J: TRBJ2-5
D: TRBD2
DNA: TGTGCCAGCAGCTTACTTGCGGGAGGGCCTCCGACCCAGTACTTC
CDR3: CASSLLAGGPPTQYF

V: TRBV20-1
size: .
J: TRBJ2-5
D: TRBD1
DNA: TGCAGCCCCGGACAGGGGTATGAGCAGTACTTC
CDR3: CSPGQGYEQYF

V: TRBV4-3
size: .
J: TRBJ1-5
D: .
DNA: TGCGCCAGCAGCCAAGATCCCGATCAGCCCCAGCATTTT
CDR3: CASSQDPDQPQHF

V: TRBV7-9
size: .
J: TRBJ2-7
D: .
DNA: TGTGCCAGCAGGTCTATAGCGGCAACCCAAAGCTCCTACGAGCAGTACTTC
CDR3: CASRSIAATQSSYEQYF

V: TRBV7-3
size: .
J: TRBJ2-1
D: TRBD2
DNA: TGTGCCAGCAGCTTAAGCAGCGGGGTGGGGAATGAGCAGTTCTTC
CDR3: CASSLSSGVGNEQFF

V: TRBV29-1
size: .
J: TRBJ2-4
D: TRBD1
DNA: TGCGGTAACAGGGGGCTGGGCAAAAACATTCAGTACTTC
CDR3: CGNRGLGKNIQYF

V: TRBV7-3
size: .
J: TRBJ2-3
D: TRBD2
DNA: TGTGCCAGCAGTCCACTGGGGGGGTTTAGCACAGATACGCAGTATTTT
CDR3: CASSPLGGFSTDTQYF

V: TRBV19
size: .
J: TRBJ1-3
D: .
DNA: TGTGCCAGTAGCCTTGTCGGGAGCTCTGGAAACACCATATATTTT
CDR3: CASSLVGSSGNTIYF

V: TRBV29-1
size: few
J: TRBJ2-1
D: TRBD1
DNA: TGCAGCGTTGAAGTTTCCGGGGACAGGGTCAATGAGCAGTTCTTC
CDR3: CSVEVSGDRVNEQFF

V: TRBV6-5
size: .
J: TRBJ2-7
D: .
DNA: TGTGCCAGCAGTGCCCTGGGACTCACCTACGAGCAGTACTTC
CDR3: CASSALGLTYEQYF

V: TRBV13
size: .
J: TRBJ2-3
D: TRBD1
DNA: TGTGCCAGCAGCTTAGTCGGGACAGGGATTCGCGATACGCAGTATTTT
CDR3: CASSLVGTGIRDTQYF

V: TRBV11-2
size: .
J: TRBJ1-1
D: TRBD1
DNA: TGTGCCAGCAGCTTAGGTCAAGGGGGCAACACTGAAGCTTTCTTT
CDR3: CASSLGQGGNTEAFF

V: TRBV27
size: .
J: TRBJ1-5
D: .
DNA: TGTGCCAGCAGTCCCCCGGGGGTTCAGCCCCAGCATTTT
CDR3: CASSPPGVQPQHF

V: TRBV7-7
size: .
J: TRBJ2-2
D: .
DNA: TGTGCTAGCACCCAGCAGACTTCTAGCGGGGAGCTGTTTTTT
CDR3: CASTQQTSSGELFF

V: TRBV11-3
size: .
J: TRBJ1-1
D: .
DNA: TGTGCCAGCAGCCCCCTAGCAGGCACTGAAGCTTTCTTT
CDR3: CASSPLAGTEAFF

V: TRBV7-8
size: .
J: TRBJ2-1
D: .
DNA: TGTGCCAGCAGCTCACAGGGATGGCAGTTCTTC
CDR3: CASSSQGWQFF

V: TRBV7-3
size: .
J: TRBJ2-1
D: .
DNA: TGTGCCAGCAGCTTAAAGGGGGAAGATGAGCAGTTCTTC
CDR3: CASSLKGEDEQFF

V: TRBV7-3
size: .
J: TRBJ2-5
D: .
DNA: TGTGCCAGCAGCTTAGGGGGGGGGCCCCAAGAGACCCAGTACTTC
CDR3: CASSLGGGPQETQYF

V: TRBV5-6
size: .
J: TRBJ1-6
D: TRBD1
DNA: TGTGCCAGCAGCTTGGGTGCAGGGGGAGATTCACCCCTCCACTTT
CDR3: CASSLGAGGDSPLHF

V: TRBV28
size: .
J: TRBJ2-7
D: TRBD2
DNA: TGTGCCAGCAGCCACAGAATAGCGGGAGGGAGGTTTAACGAGCAGTACTTC
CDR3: CASSHRIAGGRFNEQYF

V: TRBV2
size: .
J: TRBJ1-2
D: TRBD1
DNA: TGTGCCAGGAGGGACAGGGCTAACTATGGCTACACCTTC
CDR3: CARRDRANYGYTF

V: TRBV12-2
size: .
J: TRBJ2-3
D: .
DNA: TGTGCAAGTCGCTTAATAGCGGGAGAGGGTACAGATACGCAGTATTTT
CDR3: CASRLIAGEGTDTQYF

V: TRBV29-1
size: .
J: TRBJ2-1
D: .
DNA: TGCAGCGTGGATAACAGGTACAATGAGCAGTTCTTC
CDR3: CSVDNRYNEQFF

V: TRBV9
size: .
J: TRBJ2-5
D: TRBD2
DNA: TGTGCCAGCAGTCCACCTAGCGGGAGGGCCTGGGAGACCCAGTACTTC
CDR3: CASSPPSGRAWETQYF

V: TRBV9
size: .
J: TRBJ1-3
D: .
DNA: TGTGCCAGCAGCGTAGTGGGCACAGGGTTTGGAAACACCATATATTTT
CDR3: CASSVVGTGFGNTIYF

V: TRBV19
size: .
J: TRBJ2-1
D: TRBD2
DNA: TGTGCCAGTAGTATGGGAGCTTACACTAGCGGGCGATCTAGCTTCTTGGGTGAGCAGTTCTTC
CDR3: CASSMGAYTSGRSSFLGEQFF

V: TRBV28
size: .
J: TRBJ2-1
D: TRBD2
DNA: TGTGCCAGCAGTTTAGTAACTAGCGGGGATTACAATGAGCAGTTCTTC
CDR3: CASSLVTSGDYNEQFF

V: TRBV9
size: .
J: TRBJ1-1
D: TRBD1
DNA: TGTGCCAGCAGCATTTCCGACAGGGGTTACCCTGAAGCTTTCTTT
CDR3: CASSISDRGYPEAFF

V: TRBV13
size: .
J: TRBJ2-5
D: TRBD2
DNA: TGTGCCAGCCTTAGCGGGGGTGCCGGTTTTAAGACCCAGTACTTC
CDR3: CASLSGGAGFKTQYF

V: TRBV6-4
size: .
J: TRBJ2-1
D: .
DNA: TGTGCCAGCAGCCCAGGGTCCTACAATGAGCAGTTCTTC
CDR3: CASSPGSYNEQFF

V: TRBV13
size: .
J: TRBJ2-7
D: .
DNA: TGTGCCAGCAGCCAGGGGCGGGGGAGCTCCTACGAGCAGTACTTC
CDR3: CASSQGRGSSYEQYF

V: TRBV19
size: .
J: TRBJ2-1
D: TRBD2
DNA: TGTGCCAGTAGTGCTAGCGGCTACAATGAGCAGTTCTTC
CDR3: CASSASGYNEQFF

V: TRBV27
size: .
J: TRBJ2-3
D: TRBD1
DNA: TGTGCCAGCAGTTCTTTAACCGGGACAGGAGAAACAGATACGCAGTATTTT
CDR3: CASSSLTGTGETDTQYF

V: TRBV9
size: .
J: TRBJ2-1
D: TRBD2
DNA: TGTGCCAGCGGGCGGACTAGCGGAGACAATGAGCAGTTCTTC
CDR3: CASGRTSGDNEQFF

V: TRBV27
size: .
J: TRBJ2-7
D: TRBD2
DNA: TGTGCCAGCAGTCACCCGGGTTGGGCTAGCGGGAGTAGTAGGTACGAGCAGTACTTC
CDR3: CASSHPGWASGSSRYEQYF

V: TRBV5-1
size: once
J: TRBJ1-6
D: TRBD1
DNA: TGCGCCAGCAGCCTCGGACAGGTGGGGAATTCACCCCTCCACTTT
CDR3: CASSLGQVGNSPLHF

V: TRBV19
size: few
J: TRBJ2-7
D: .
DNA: TGTGCCAGTAGAGATGGGGGGGCAGGGACCTACGAGCAGTACTTC
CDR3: CASRDGGAGTYEQYF

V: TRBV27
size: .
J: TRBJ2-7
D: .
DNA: TGTGCCAGCAGTTTAAGGGGCTCCTACGAGCAGTACTTC
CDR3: CASSLRGSYEQYF

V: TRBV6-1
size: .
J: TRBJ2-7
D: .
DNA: TGTGCCGGCGCCGGGAGCGAGACCTACGAGCAGTACTTC
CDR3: CAGAGSETYEQYF

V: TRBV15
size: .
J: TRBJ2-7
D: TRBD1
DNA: TGTGCCACCAGCAGAGTTGGGACAGGCTCCTACGAGCAGTACTTC
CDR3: CATSRVGTGSYEQYF

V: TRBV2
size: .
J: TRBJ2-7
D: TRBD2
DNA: TGTGCCAGCAGTGAAGAAACTAGCGGGGACTCCTACGAGCAGTACTTC
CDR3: CASSEETSGDSYEQYF

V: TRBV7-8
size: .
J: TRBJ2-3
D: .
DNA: TGTGCCAGCAGCCGCGGGTCCTATCCCGCAGATACGCAGTATTTT
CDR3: CASSRGSYPADTQYF

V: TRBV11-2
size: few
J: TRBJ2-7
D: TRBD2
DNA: TGTGCCAGCAGCTTGGGGGGGAAATCCTACGAGCAGTACTTC
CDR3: CASSLGGKSYEQYF

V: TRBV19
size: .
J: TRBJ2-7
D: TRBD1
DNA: TGTGCCAGTAGTATAGTGGTCCCCGGGACAGGCTCCTACGAGCAGTACTTC
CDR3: CASSIVVPGTGSYEQYF

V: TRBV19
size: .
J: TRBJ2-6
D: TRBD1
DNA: TGTGCCAGTAGGCCCGACAGGGGTTTACTTGGGGCCAACGTCCTGACTTTC
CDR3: CASRPDRGLLGANVLTF